The entry that follows covers one T cell receptor beta chain sequence. The table came from immunoSEQ multiplex PCR; TCRdb's copy has only in-frame clones and leaves some out. Seen here are about half a million clones, 75% to 85% observed once, and the top ten hold roughly an eighth. The V and J ends lost 6 bases and 2 bases, in that order; junction bases with no gene match: 7. There are 16 residues in the CDR3. Germline assignment: CDR1 MDHEN and CDR2 SYDVKM. This sample was included in a study of shared clonotypes between healthy human individuals. Sequences were obtained from PBMCs. The source of this sequence is a woman aged 40-49 years in good health. Some clones in this sample may be carry-over from other donors' samples. The chain is built from TRBV28 and TRBJ2-3; 11 nucleotides match TRBD2. The CDR3 reads CASSRGTSGFTDTQYF. CDR3 DNA: TGTGCCAGCAGCCGAGGGACTAGCGGCTTCACAGATACGCAGTATTTT.